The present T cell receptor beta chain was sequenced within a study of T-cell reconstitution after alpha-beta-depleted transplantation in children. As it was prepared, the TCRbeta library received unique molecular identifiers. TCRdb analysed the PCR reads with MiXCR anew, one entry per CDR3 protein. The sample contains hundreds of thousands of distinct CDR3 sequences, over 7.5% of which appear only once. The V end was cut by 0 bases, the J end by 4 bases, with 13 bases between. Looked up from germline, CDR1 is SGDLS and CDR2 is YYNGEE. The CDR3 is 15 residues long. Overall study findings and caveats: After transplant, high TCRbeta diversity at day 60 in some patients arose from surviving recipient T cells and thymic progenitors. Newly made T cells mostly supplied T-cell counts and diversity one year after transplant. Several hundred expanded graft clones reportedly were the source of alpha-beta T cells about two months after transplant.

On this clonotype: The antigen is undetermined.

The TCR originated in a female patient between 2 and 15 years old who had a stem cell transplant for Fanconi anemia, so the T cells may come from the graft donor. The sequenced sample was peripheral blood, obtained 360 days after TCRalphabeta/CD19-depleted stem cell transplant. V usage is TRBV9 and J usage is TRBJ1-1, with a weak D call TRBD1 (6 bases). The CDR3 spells CASSVATGGVTEAFF. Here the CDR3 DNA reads TGTGCCAGCAGCGTAGCCACGGGGGGCGTCACTGAAGCTTTCTTT.